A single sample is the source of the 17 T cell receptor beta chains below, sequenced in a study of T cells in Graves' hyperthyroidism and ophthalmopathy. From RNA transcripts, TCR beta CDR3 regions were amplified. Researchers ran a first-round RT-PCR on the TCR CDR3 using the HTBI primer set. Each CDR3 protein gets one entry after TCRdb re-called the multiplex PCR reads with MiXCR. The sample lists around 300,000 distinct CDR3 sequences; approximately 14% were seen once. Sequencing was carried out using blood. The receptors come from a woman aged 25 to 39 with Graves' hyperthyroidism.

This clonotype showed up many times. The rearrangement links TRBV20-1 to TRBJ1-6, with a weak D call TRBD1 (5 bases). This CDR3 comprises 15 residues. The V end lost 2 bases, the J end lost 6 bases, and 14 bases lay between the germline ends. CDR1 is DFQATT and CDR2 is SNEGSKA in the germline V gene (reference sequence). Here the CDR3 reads CSARLRGGSNSPLHF. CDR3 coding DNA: TGCAGTGCTAGATTGAGGGGAGGAAGTAATTCACCCCTCCACTTT.

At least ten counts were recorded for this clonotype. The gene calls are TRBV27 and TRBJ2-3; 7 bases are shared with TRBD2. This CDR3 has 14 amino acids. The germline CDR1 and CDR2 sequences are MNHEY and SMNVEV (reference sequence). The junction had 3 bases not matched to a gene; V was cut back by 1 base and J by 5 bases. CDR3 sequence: CASSLLGGGDTQYF. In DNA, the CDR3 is TGTGCCAGCAGTTTATTGGGCGGGGGAGATACGCAGTATTTT.

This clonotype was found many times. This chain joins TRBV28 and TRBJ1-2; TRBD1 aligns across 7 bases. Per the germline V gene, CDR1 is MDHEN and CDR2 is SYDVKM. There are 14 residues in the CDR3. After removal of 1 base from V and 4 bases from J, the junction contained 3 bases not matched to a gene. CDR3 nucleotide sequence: TGTGCCAGCAGTTTATCGGGACAGACCTATGGCTACACCTTC. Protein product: CASSLSGQTYGYTF.

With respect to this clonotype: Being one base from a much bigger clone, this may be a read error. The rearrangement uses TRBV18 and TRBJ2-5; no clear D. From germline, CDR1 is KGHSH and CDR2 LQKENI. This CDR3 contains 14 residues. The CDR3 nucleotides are TGTACCAGCTCACCACCGTCAGACCAAGAGACCCAGTACTTC. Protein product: CTSSPPSDQETQYF.

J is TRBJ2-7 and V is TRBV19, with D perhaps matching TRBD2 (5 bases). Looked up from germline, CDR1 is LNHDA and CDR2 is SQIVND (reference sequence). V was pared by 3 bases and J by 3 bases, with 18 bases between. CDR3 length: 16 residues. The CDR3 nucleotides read TGTGCCAGTAGTATGATGGGAGAGCGCGGTTACTACGAGCAGTACTTC. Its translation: CASSMMGERGYYEQYF.

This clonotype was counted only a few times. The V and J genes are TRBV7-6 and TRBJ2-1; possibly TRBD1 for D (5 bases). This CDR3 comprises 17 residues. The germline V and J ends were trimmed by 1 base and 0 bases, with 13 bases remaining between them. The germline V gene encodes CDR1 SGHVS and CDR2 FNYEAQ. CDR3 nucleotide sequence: TGTGCCAGCAGCTTAGGGGTTGGGGCTACCTCCTACAATGAGCAGTTCTTC. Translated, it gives CASSLGVGATSYNEQFF.

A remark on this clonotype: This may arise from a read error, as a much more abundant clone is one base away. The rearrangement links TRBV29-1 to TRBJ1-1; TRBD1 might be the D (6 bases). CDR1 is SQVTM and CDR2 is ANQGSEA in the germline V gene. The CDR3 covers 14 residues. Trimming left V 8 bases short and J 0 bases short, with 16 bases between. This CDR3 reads CSTDTTGMNTEAFF. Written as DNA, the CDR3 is TGCAGCACCGATACGACAGGAATGAACACTGAAGCTTTCTTT. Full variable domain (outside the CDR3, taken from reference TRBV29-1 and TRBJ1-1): SAVISQKPSRDICQRGTSLTIQCQVDSQVTMMFWYRQQPGQSLTLIATANQGSEATYESGFVIDKFPISRPNLTFSTLTVSNMSPEDSSIYLCSTDTTGMNTEAFFGQGTRLTVV.

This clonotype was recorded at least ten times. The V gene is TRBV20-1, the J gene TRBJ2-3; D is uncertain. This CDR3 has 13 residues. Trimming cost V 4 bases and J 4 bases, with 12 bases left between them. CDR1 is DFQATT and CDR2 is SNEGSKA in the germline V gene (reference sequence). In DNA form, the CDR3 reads TGCAGTGCTATCTTAACTGGACCAGATACGCAGTATTTT. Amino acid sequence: CSAILTGPDTQYF.

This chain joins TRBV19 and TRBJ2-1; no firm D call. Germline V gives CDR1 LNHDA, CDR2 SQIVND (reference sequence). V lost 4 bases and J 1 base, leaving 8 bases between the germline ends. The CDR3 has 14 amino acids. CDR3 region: CASSTTVSYNEQFF. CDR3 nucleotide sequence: TGTGCCAGTAGTACGACGGTATCCTACAATGAGCAGTTCTTC.

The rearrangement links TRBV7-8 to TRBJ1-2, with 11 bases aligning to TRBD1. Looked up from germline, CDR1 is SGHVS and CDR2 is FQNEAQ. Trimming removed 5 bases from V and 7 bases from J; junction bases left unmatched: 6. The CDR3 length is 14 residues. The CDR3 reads CASSDAGTGGGYTF. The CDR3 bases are TGTGCCAGCAGCGACGCAGGGACAGGGGGTGGCTACACCTTC.

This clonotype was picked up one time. The CDR3 nucleotides are TGTGCCAGCAGTGAAGGAATTGTACCCGAGCAGTACTTC. Its protein is CASSEGIVPEQYF. This chain uses TRBV6-1 with TRBJ2-7; D unresolved. This CDR3 comprises 13 residues. From germline, CDR1 is MNHNS and CDR2 SASEGT. Trimming stripped 1 base from V and 6 bases from J, with 10 bases between.

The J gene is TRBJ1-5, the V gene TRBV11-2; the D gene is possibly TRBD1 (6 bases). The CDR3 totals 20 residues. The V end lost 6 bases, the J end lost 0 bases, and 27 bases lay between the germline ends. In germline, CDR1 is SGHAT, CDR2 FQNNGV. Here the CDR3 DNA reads TGTGCCAGCAGTAGAACTACCCCGGACAGCGAGACTCATAGCAATCAGCCCCAGCATTTT. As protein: CASSRTTPDSETHSNQPQHF.

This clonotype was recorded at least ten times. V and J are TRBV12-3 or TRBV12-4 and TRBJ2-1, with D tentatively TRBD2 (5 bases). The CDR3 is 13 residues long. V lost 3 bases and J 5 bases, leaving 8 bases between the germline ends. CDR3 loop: CASSFVGDNEQFF. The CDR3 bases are TGTGCCAGCAGTTTCGTCGGGGACAATGAGCAGTTCTTC.

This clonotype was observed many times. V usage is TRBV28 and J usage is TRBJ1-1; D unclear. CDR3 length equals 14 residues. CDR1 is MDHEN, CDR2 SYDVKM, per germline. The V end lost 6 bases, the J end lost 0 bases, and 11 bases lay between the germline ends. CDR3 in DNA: TGTGCCAGCAGACTGCAACCGGTGAACACTGAAGCTTTCTTT. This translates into CASRLQPVNTEAFF.

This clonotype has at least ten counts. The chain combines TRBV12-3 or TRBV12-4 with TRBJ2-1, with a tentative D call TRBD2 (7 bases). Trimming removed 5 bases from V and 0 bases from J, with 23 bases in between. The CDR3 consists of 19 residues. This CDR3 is CASSPRGAGAHSSYNEQFF. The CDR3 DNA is TGTGCCAGCAGTCCCCGAGGGGCGGGGGCCCACAGCTCCTACAATGAGCAGTTCTTC.

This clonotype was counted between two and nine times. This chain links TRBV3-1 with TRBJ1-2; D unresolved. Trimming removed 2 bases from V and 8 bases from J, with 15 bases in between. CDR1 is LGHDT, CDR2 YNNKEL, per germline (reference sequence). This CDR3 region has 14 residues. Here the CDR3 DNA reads TGTGCCAGCAGCCAAACGGACCCTTGGAGGGGCTACACCTTC. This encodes CASSQTDPWRGYTF.

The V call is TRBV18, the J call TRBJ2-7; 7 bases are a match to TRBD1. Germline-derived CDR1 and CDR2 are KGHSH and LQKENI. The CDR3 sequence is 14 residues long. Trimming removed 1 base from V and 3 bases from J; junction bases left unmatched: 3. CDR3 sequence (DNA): TGTGCCAGCTCACCACAGGGACAGCACTACGAGCAGTACTTC. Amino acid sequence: CASSPQGQHYEQYF.